This T cell receptor (beta chain) was recorded in a study of a mutant IDH1 vaccine in newly diagnosed glioma. Study context: Treatment recipients were about 62% male and about 40% female, and their mean age was about 40 years. Beforehand, treatment had been radiotherapy, temozolomide, or both; the majority received both. Findings and limits, study-wide: Of the patients, 93.3% had vaccine-induced immune responses.

Time point indicated: week 23, last vaccination. Topical imiquimod accompanied each vaccine dose, which consisted of 300 ug of mutant IDH1 20-mer peptide. Per germline, CDR1 MNHNY and CDR2 SVGAGI (reference sequence). Trimming stripped 6 bases from V and 0 bases from J, with 9 bases between. The CDR3 spans 15 residues. TCRdb's copy holds only in-frame clones and misses some; the assay was immunoSEQ multiplex PCR. The table has approximately 41,000 clones, roughly 79% seen once. A word on this clone: Its antigen is currently unknown.

The chain combines TRBV6-6 with TRBJ1-6, with no clear D. The specimen was PBMCs, collected from a glioma patient whose treatment included an IDH1 peptide vaccine. This TCR was recovered from a man between 40 and 49 years old with glioma. CDR3 residues: CASSHVSSYNSPLHF. The DNA for the CDR3 is TGTGCCAGCAGCCACGTAAGCTCCTATAATTCACCCCTCCACTTT.